The clone carrying this T cell receptor beta chain was seen only once. The CDR3 extends over 17 amino acids. Germline lookup yields CDR1 LNHDA and CDR2 SQIVND (reference sequence). Trimming removed 5 bases from V and 4 bases from J; junction bases left unmatched: 12. These data are taken from a study of sequential checkpoint blockade in melanoma. Turning to the study itself: Maintenance nivolumab came after either treatment sequence.

Generated by immunoSEQ multiplex PCR, the TCRdb table keeps only in-frame clones and is missing some. This sample has approximately 31,000 clones, with around nine tenths found just once. As to treatment: randomized to nivolumab then ipilimumab (arm A) or the reverse (arm B). Sorted cells were live CD3+CD8+, lacking CD19 and CD56, from PBMCs. The receptor's source is a human donor with melanoma. The specimen was CD8+ T cells sorted from blood (inferred from file names), collected from a patient given nivolumab and ipilimumab in sequence. The V call is TRBV19, the J call TRBJ2-3; 10 bases are shared with TRBD1. The CDR3 coding sequence is TGTGCCAGTAGTCCCCAAGCCGGGACAGGGGTCCCAGATACGCAGTATTTT. Translated: CASSPQAGTGVPDTQYF.